This T cell receptor beta chain was sequenced in a study of STAT5B mutations in CD4+ large granular lymphocyte leukemia (dated by TCRdb to 2021 to 2024). Study-level background: Among the healthy controls, the CDR3 'QG' motif was associated with a particular HLA allele. TCRbeta repertoires of CD4+ T-cell large granular lymphocyte leukemia patients were compared with those of healthy blood donors. Flow cytometry performed on FACSCanto II or FACSVerse showed that the purified fractions had more than 95% purity among lymphocytes. Here is what the overall study found, with its caveats: The data were not HLA-matched, and the relatively small sample size could explain the higher clonality seen in CD4+ compared with CD8+ T-LGLL. Enrichment of TRBV06-family usage was observed among the top patient clones (8/27) relative to healthy controls (2/35). Compared with healthy CD4+ repertoires, CD4-sorted patient repertoires appeared more clonal, and this difference remained even after the putative leukemic clones were removed. Main leukemic clonotypes were private to each patient, although roughly 25% appeared at low frequency in other patients' non-leukemic repertoires.

Concerning this clone itself: The specificity of this receptor is unknown. No quality values exist for individual bases; no much larger clone is one base distant.

TCRbeta rearrangements were sequenced from genomic DNA using the immunoSEQ assay at survey resolution. The paper's processing steps were these. In the TCR sequencing data, the lowest productive clonotype frequency that could be detected was 2.59 x 10-5. Analyses included only productive TCRbeta rearrangements, meaning complete and in-frame sequences. The clonality of each sample was calculated as Simpson clonality in the immunoSEQ Analyzer version 3.0. Clones were categorized by frequency as very rare, small, medium, large (1-20%) or hyperexpanded (>20%). Generation probabilities were estimated with OLGA 1.2.3, V-gene circos plots were generated with VDJtools, specificities were searched for in VDJdb, and CDR3 motifs were identified with GLIPH. Entries here come from immuneACCESS through TCRdb and include only in-frame sequences with V and J called. Some clones fail to appear in such tables; in the studies checked, an unresolved V gene covers under half of the shortfall, and the cause of the remainder is unknown. From that table come the V and J calls and clone size; the DNA was used to work out D and trimming. The table for this sample lists 37,000 or so clones; approximately 88% of them were counted only once. The top ten constitute 0.35% of the sample.

Taken from the germline V gene, the CDR1 and CDR2 loops are SGHAT and FQNNGV. From V the trimming removes 3 bases and from J it removes 10 bases, while the gene matches leave 7 bases of the junction unaccounted for. From the cysteine through the phenylalanine, the CDR3 covers 13 amino acids. CDR3 DNA only is kept here, 39 bases in frame from base 1. Healthy controls were some 35 blood donors whose buffy coats came from the Finnish Red Cross blood service. All TCR-sequenced material derived from peripheral blood: patient blood samples and healthy donor buffy coats. Ficoll-Hypaque gradient centrifugation was used to isolate peripheral blood mononuclear cells. For the healthy controls, CD4+ cells were obtained from buffy coats by magnetic purification. The Gentra Puregene Cell and Tissue kit was used for genomic DNA extraction, and quantification was performed on a Qubit 2.0 fluorometer.

Rearrangement joined TRBV11-2 to TRBJ1-1; 8 middle bases align to TRBD1. Source material: CD4+ T cells from blood buffy coats. This TCR came from a human donor in good health. CDR3 sequence: CASSLSQDRVAFF. Here is the DNA: TGTGCCAGCAGCTTGTCTCAGGACAGGGTAGCTTTCTTT. Joined to the reference TRBV11-2 and TRBJ1-1 proteins, this CDR3 gives the full variable domain: EAGVAQSPRYKIIEKRQSVAFWCNPISGHATLYWYQQILGQGPKLLIQFQNNGVVDDSQLPKDRFSAERLKGVDSTLKIQPAKLEDSAVYLCASSLSQDRVAFFGQGTRLTVV.